One and the same sample provided the 25 T cell receptor beta chains below, sequenced in a study of blood T cell repertoires in COVID-19. Libraries were prepared by immunoSEQ multiplex PCR; TCRdb keeps only in-frame clonotypes and omits some of them. The sample shows tens of thousands of clones, approximately 78% of them seen only once. Material for sequencing was peripheral blood. Receptors were obtained from a man aged 50-60 years with active or convalescent COVID-19.

The chain couples TRBV3-1 (or the pseudogene TRBV3-2) to TRBJ2-1, with 7 bases identical to TRBD1. CDR1 LGHDT and CDR2 YNNKEL come from the germline V gene (reference sequence). CDR3 size: 13 residues. Trimming cost V 7 bases and J 5 bases; bases outside gene matches: 5. This CDR3 is CASTTTGNNEQFF. In DNA form, the CDR3 reads TGTGCCAGCACTACGACAGGGAACAATGAGCAGTTCTTC.

The rearrangement links TRBV5-8 to TRBJ1-1; TRBD1 matches at 9 bases. Germline V gene data show CDR1 as SGHTS and CDR2 as YDEGEE. Trimming took 4 bases from V and 0 from J; bases not matched to a gene: 7. The CDR3 loop spans 16 amino acids. CDR3 coding DNA: TGTGCCAGCAGCCAATGGACAGGGGCCTTGAACACTGAAGCTTTCTTT. This gives the protein CASSQWTGALNTEAFF.

The gene calls are TRBV12-3 or TRBV12-4 and TRBJ1-2; weak D call: TRBD1 (5 bases). The CDR3 has 13 residues. Trimming removed 6 bases from V and 6 bases from J, with 14 bases in between. The CDR3: CASRKTQGDGYTF. The CDR3 nucleotides read TGTGCCAGCAGGAAAACCCAGGGTGATGGCTACACCTTC.

This sequence joins TRBV3-1 (or the pseudogene TRBV3-2) and TRBJ2-5; 8 bases fit TRBD1. CDR1 and CDR2 (germline): LGHDT, YNNKEL (reference sequence). The CDR3 sequence is 18 residues long. The J segment lost 2 bases and the V segment lost 1 base, leaving 12 bases of the junction unmatched. The CDR3 nucleotides are TGTGCCAGCAGCCAAGGCCGGTCCTCAGGGGGCACTCAAGAGACCCAGTACTTC. Translating gives CASSQGRSSGGTQETQYF.

This rearrangement joins TRBV6-5 to TRBJ1-2, with D possibly TRBD1 on 6 matching bases. Germline V lookup: CDR1 MNHEY, CDR2 SVGAGI. The CDR3 is 13 amino acids. The V gene lost 7 bases and the J gene lost 4 bases, with 13 bases spanning the gap. CDR3 coding DNA: TGTGCCAGCACCAAGGACAGCTTCTATGGCTACACCTTC. Translated, it gives CASTKDSFYGYTF.

The chain carries TRBV4-1 and TRBJ1-2; the D gene is possibly TRBD1 (5 bases). CDR3 length: 15 residues. Deletions cut 1 base from V and 0 bases from J, with 9 bases between. Germline CDR1 and CDR2: MGHRA and YSYEKL. CDR3 in amino acids: CASSQGRGSNYGYTF. In DNA form, the CDR3 reads TGCGCCAGCAGCCAAGGGAGGGGCTCTAACTATGGCTACACCTTC.

V gene TRBV6-1 combines with J gene TRBJ2-5; 9 positions match TRBD1. The CDR3 length is 16 residues. Germline V gene sequence: CDR1 MNHNS, CDR2 SASEGT. V was clipped by 4 bases and J by 0 bases; unmatched bases: 6. CDR3 DNA sequence: TGTGCCAGCAGTGTCGGGGACAGGGCATACCAAGAGACCCAGTACTTC. Residues: CASSVGDRAYQETQYF.

This chain uses TRBV5-5 with TRBJ2-3; 7 nucleotides line up with TRBD1. V shed 6 bases, J shed 4 bases, and the junction held 5 bases outside the gene matches. Germline V gives CDR1 SGHKS, CDR2 YYEKEE (reference sequence). This CDR3 comprises 13 residues. This chain's CDR3 is CASTTTGADTQYF. The CDR3, as DNA: TGTGCCAGCACCACCACAGGGGCAGATACGCAGTATTTT.

This clone has more than one count but fewer than ten. The chain links TRBV6-6 to TRBJ2-7, with D possibly matching TRBD1 (6 bases). The germline gives CDR1 MNHNY, CDR2 SVGAGI (reference sequence). The CDR3 spans 15 residues. The V and J ends lost 2 bases and 3 bases respectively, with 14 bases between them. The CDR3 nucleotides read TGTGCCAGCAGTTACGCCACAGGGTTGGGCTACGAGCAGTACTTC. As protein: CASSYATGLGYEQYF.

The chain combines TRBV5-7 with TRBJ2-7, with D possibly TRBD1 on 6 matching bases. TRBV5-7 is sorted into the ORF group, with uncertain function. There are 13 residues in the CDR3. The V end lost 4 bases, the J end lost 5 bases, and 13 bases lay between the germline ends. In nucleotides, the CDR3 is TGTGCCAGCAGCACGGACAGATCCCACGAGCAGTACGTC. It codes for CASSTDRSHEQYV.

This rearrangement joins TRBV7-6 to TRBJ2-7; TRBD2 matches 7 bases. The V segment lost 4 bases and the J segment 4 bases; nucleotides outside the gene matches: 19. This CDR3 has 18 residues. Germline V gene data show CDR1 as SGHVS and CDR2 as FNYEAQ. CDR3 protein: CASSSNNPLAGDSYEQYV. Written as DNA, the CDR3 is TGTGCCAGCAGCTCTAATAACCCTCTGGCGGGAGATTCTTACGAGCAGTACGTC.

The chain is built from TRBV7-9 and TRBJ2-2; 7 nucleotides align to TRBD2. The trim removed 5 bases at V and 2 bases at J, leaving 14 bases unmatched. Germline CDR1 is SEHNR and CDR2 is FQNEAQ (reference sequence). The CDR3 is 18 residues long. The CDR3 here is CASSTPPGRPLNTGELFF. For the CDR3, the DNA is TGTGCCAGCAGCACCCCGCCCGGGAGGCCCCTTAACACCGGGGAGCTGTTTTTT.

The CDR3 sequence: CASSVVASGGYNEQFF. The CDR3 nucleotides read TGTGCCAGCAGCGTAGTCGCCTCGGGGGGATACAATGAGCAGTTCTTC. This rearrangement joins TRBV9 to TRBJ2-1; 7 bases are shared with TRBD2. Looked up from germline, CDR1 is SGDLS and CDR2 is YYNGEE. V lost 0 bases and J lost 4; bases outside the gene matches: 7. The CDR3 length is 16 residues.

V usage is TRBV30 and J usage is TRBJ2-1, with 8 positions matching TRBD2. The V gene's germline CDR1 is GTSNPN and CDR2 SVGIG (reference sequence). V was pared by 0 bases and J by 8 bases, with 9 bases of the junction left unmatched. The CDR3 has 15 amino acids. CDR3 in DNA: TGTGCCTGGAGTGTAGGACGGGGGGGCAGGTATGAGCAGTTCTTC. This codes for CAWSVGRGGRYEQFF.

Only a few counts were recorded for this clone. In DNA form, the CDR3 reads TGTGCCAGCAGTCGGTTTAGCGGGGGGGCCAACACCGGGGAGCTGTTTTTT. Its translation: CASSRFSGGANTGELFF. V is TRBV6-2 or TRBV6-3 and J is TRBJ2-2, with TRBD2 matching 11 bases. J lost 2 bases, V lost 5 bases, and 7 bases had no gene match. Germline V gene lookup returns CDR1 MNHEY and CDR2 SVGEGT. This CDR3 comprises 17 residues.

This clone was recorded only once. The J gene is TRBJ2-3, the V gene TRBV12-3 or TRBV12-4; 7 positions agree with TRBD1. V lost 3 bases and J lost 4; bases outside the gene matches: 1. This CDR3 is built from 13 residues. CDR3: CASSFTGADTQYF. The CDR3 DNA reads as TGTGCCAGCAGTTTTACAGGGGCAGATACGCAGTATTTT.

The chain recombines TRBV28 with TRBJ2-2; TRBD1 matches 9 bases. The CDR3 length is 16 residues. The V gene end was trimmed by 5 bases and the J gene end by 5 bases; junction bases not matched to a gene: 9. Germline loops: CDR1 MDHEN, CDR2 SYDVKM. CDR3 residues: CASSPTGTGKTGELFF. The CDR3 coding sequence is TGTGCCAGCAGTCCGACCGGGACAGGGAAAACCGGGGAGCTGTTTTTT.

This rearrangement joins TRBV27 to TRBJ1-5, with D perhaps matching TRBD1 (5 bases). Per germline, CDR1 MNHEY and CDR2 SMNVEV (reference sequence). V was pared by 6 bases and J by 0 bases, with 12 bases between. This CDR3 comprises 15 residues. Here the CDR3 reads CASRPQDASNQPQHF. CDR3 nucleotide sequence: TGTGCCAGCAGGCCACAGGACGCTAGCAATCAGCCCCAGCATTTT.

The CDR3 nucleotides are TGTGCCACCGGAGGCACCGGGGAGCTGTTTTTT. Translating it yields CATGGTGELFF. The rearrangement joins TRBV19 to TRBJ2-2; D might be TRBD2 (5 bases). Germline CDR1 LNHDA, CDR2 SQIVND (reference sequence). The V end lost 10 bases, the J end lost 4 bases, and 7 bases lay between the germline ends. There are 11 residues in the CDR3. Based on the CDR3 plus reference TRBV19 and TRBJ2-2, the full variable domain is DGGITQSPKYLFRKEGQNVTLSCEQNLNHDAMYWYRQDPGQGLRLIYYSQIVNDFQKGDIAEGYSVSREKKESFPLTVTSAQKNPTAFYLCATGGTGELFFGEGSRLTVL.

The chain is built from TRBV25-1 and TRBJ2-7; D remains unclear. The CDR3 has 14 amino acids. Germline V lookup: CDR1 MGHDK, CDR2 SYGVNS. V shed 1 base and J shed 2 bases, with 9 bases lying between them. This CDR3 reads CASSEFPETYEQYF. The CDR3 coding sequence is TGTGCCAGCAGTGAATTTCCAGAAACCTACGAGCAGTACTTC.

V usage is TRBV19 and J usage is TRBJ1-5; TRBD1 agrees at 8 bases. Germline assignment: CDR1 LNHDA and CDR2 SQIVND (reference sequence). With V trimmed by 5 bases and J by 6 bases, 3 bases remained unmatched. The CDR3 consists of 13 residues. DNA of the CDR3: TGTGCCAGTAGTTCGACAGGGGTTCAGCCCCAGCATTTT. As protein: CASSSTGVQPQHF. The complete variable domain, with remaining parts taken from reference TRBV19 and TRBJ1-5, reads DGGITQSPKYLFRKEGQNVTLSCEQNLNHDAMYWYRQDPGQGLRLIYYSQIVNDFQKGDIAEGYSVSREKKESFPLTVTSAQKNPTAFYLCASSSTGVQPQHFGDGTRLSIL.

The chain uses TRBV6-1 and TRBJ1-3, with D possibly TRBD1 on 6 matching bases. Germline V CDR1 and CDR2: MNHNS, SASEGT. The CDR3 totals 17 residues. V dropped 0 bases and J dropped 4 bases, with 16 bases sitting between them. The CDR3 is CASSEAIGTSRGNTIYF. As DNA, the CDR3 is TGTGCCAGCAGTGAAGCGATTGGGACATCAAGGGGAAACACCATATATTTT.

The V call is TRBV9, the J call TRBJ2-5; 8 bases match TRBD2. J lost 4 bases, V lost 0 bases, and 8 bases had no gene match. The CDR3 sequence is 16 residues long. Germline V gene lookup returns CDR1 SGDLS and CDR2 YYNGEE. In nucleotides, the CDR3 is TGTGCCAGCAGCGTAGCGGGGGGGGAGACGGTAGAGACCCAGTACTTC. Translation: CASSVAGGETVETQYF.

CDR3 nucleotides: TGTGCCAGCAGCCCCCCCGGCGGGATAAACATTCAGTACTTC. This translates into CASSPPGGINIQYF. J is TRBJ2-4 and V is TRBV7-2; TRBD2 is a possible D gene (6 bases). CDR1 and CDR2 from the germline V gene are SGHTA and FQGNSA. The CDR3 has 14 amino acids. The V end lost 5 bases, the J end lost 6 bases, and 14 bases lay between the germline ends. The entire variable domain, with the rest obtained from reference TRBV7-2 and TRBJ2-4, is as follows: GAGVSQSPSNKVTEKGKDVELRCDPISGHTALYWYRQSLGQGLEFLIYFQGNSAPDKSGLPSDRFSAERTGGSVSTLTIQRTQQEDSAVYLCASSPPGGINIQYFGAGTRLSVL.

The chain couples TRBV19 to TRBJ1-2, with 8 nucleotides matching TRBD1. The CDR3 consists of 16 residues. Germline V gene sequence: CDR1 LNHDA, CDR2 SQIVND (reference sequence). The ends lost 6 bases at V and 3 bases at J; junction bases unmatched: 12. The CDR3 DNA sequence: TGTGCCAGTAGCTCCCGGACAGGGCGGTTCGACTATGGCTACACCTTC. It encodes CASSSRTGRFDYGYTF.